The rows below give T cell receptor beta chains drawn from one sample of a study of T cell repertoires in cytomegalovirus infection. These receptors have no identified antigens. TCRdb used MiXCR to reprocess the reads, holding one entry per CDR3 protein. The sample records about 47,000 distinct CDR3 sequences, about 20% being singletons. Sequencing was performed on CD8+ T cells from cultured PBMCs, taken from culture after CMV antigen stimulation. These receptors originate from a human donor in good health (CMV status not recorded). Some clones in this sample may be carry-over from other donors' samples. The CDR3 runs from the conserved cysteine through the conserved F or W.

v_call: TRBV7-9; cdr3_aa: CASSGRTGRTEAFF
v_call: TRBV4-1; cdr3_aa: CASSQAEKNYGYTF
v_call: TRBV7-2; cdr3_aa: CASSLAQGRQPQHF
v_call: TRBV6-1; cdr3_aa: CASSEGSYEQYF
v_call: TRBV7-2; cdr3_aa: CASSFGGGARGYTF
v_call: TRBV5-6; cdr3_aa: CASSTTGILEGTEAFF
v_call: TRBV20-1; cdr3_aa: CRVDRGPGNTEAFF
v_call: TRBV2; cdr3_aa: CASRGYEQYF
v_call: TRBV24-1; cdr3_aa: CATSPGRTGGFTDTQYF
v_call: TRBV20-1; cdr3_aa: CSARLVAGITDTQYF
v_call: TRBV7-3; cdr3_aa: CASSSTGEETQYF
v_call: TRBV7-9; cdr3_aa: CASSPQGGTEAFF
v_call: TRBV6-1; cdr3_aa: CASSEWVGQSYGYTF
v_call: TRBV11-2; cdr3_aa: CASSRDSSLAKNSQYF
v_call: TRBV6-1; cdr3_aa: CASSEGGTVYGYTF
v_call: TRBV7-9; cdr3_aa: CASSLTSAVYLEQFF
v_call: TRBV7-9; cdr3_aa: CASSPREAGSSTDTQYF
v_call: TRBV6-2/TRBV6-3; cdr3_aa: CASSYLDGNQPQHF
v_call: TRBV12-5; cdr3_aa: CAILSPLHF
v_call: TRBV6-2/TRBV6-3; cdr3_aa: CASSYGGLGITDTQYF
v_call: TRBV6-6; cdr3_aa: CASKKDSNSNQPQHF
v_call: TRBV7-2; cdr3_aa: CASSLLSRSSGGVNEQFF
v_call: TRBV5-5; cdr3_aa: CASSNDRNTEAFF
v_call: TRBV7-9; cdr3_aa: CASSRDSPDTQYF
v_call: TRBV19; cdr3_aa: CASSMDRGRLTGELFF
v_call: TRBV27; cdr3_aa: CASSLGQLSYGYTF
v_call: TRBV9; cdr3_aa: CASSEQGVTEAFF
v_call: TRBV6-6; cdr3_aa: CASSYRVSDSSGANVLTF
v_call: TRBV7-2; cdr3_aa: CASSLTLAGGSDEQFF
v_call: TRBV29-1; cdr3_aa: CSVDRGTLNGYTF
v_call: TRBV15; cdr3_aa: CATSTPGQGAHTEAFF
v_call: TRBV7-6; cdr3_aa: CASSPKPGQGGGGYTF
v_call: TRBV6-2/TRBV6-3; cdr3_aa: CASSYSGQGLVSSEAFF
v_call: TRBV4-3; cdr3_aa: CASSQEPEEMNTEAFF
v_call: TRBV7-8; cdr3_aa: CASSSGQGIFPFF
v_call: TRBV4-1; cdr3_aa: CASSQEGGAEAFF
v_call: TRBV7-6; cdr3_aa: CASSLSGTSVDEQFF
v_call: TRBV12-3/TRBV12-4; cdr3_aa: CGWLNSGNTIYF
v_call: TRBV27; cdr3_aa: CASHWDRVNTGELFF
v_call: TRBV11-2; cdr3_aa: CASSSRWPDTEAFF
v_call: TRBV7-2; cdr3_aa: CASSLVSGGNTIYF
v_call: TRBV28; cdr3_aa: CASGHNTEAFF
v_call: TRBV7-2; cdr3_aa: CASSLDPPGSYNSPLHF
v_call: TRBV30; cdr3_aa: CAWSVRLRVVGGRPWEAFF
v_call: TRBV11-1; cdr3_aa: CASSLRRAGAEAFF
v_call: TRBV7-2; cdr3_aa: CASSLGRQGTNIQYF
v_call: TRBV11-2; cdr3_aa: CASSPGQASYEQYF